These 2 T cell receptor beta chains originate from one sample sequenced in a study of blood T cell repertoires in COVID-19 (dated by TCRdb to the early 2020s). Library preparation employed the immunoSEQ multiplex PCR assay. The table was pulled from immuneACCESS by TCRdb, which kept in-frame rearrangements only. Such tables lose some clones; where checked, under half of the loss comes from unresolved V genes, and the rest has no known cause. This sample has 250,000 to 350,000 clones in its table, and about 89% of those were observed once. The ten largest clones represent 2.2% of the sample. What was sequenced was peripheral blood. These receptors were taken from a woman in her 30s with COVID-19, enrolled during active disease.

The rearrangement uses TRBV5-1 and TRBJ2-1; possibly TRBD2 for D (6 bases). The CDR3 sequence is 16 residues long. The germline CDR1 and CDR2 sequences are SGHRS and YFSETQ. The V and J ends lost 4 bases and 0 bases respectively, with 14 bases between them. The CDR3 region is CASSPDPGSSYNEQFF. CDR3 nucleotide sequence: TGCGCCAGCAGCCCAGACCCCGGGAGCTCCTACAATGAGCAGTTCTTC.

V is TRBV4-1 and J is TRBJ2-3, with TRBD2 as a possible D gene (6 bases). V was shortened by 0 bases and J by 0 bases, with 7 bases between the two germline ends. CDR3 length: 15 residues. The germline CDR1 and CDR2 sequences are MGHRA and YSYEKL. The CDR3 bases are TGCGCCAGCAGCCAAGATGGGACTAGCACAGATACGCAGTATTTT. This gives the protein CASSQDGTSTDTQYF.